These T cell receptor beta chains were read from a single sample in a study of T-cell memory formation after mild COVID-19. Via MiXCR, TCRdb re-called the 5' RACE reads, giving one row per CDR3 protein. Of some 150,000 distinct CDR3 sequences listed, about 5.7% are singletons. Sequenced sample: PBMCs or a T cell subset sorted from them (not recorded which). Receptor source: an adult woman who had mild COVID-19 (a few samples of this study predate the infection). Cell type and time point are not known. CDR3s include the opening cysteine and the closing phenylalanine or tryptophan. The order of the fields is J gene, V gene, clone size, D gene, CDR3 protein, CDR3 DNA. D genes are given only for firm matches. Expanded clones are given a class, and other clones once, few, many or no size at all.

TRBJ2-1 | TRBV7-9 | many | - | CASSLVLRGSSYNEQFF | TGTGCCAGCAGCTTAGTTCTGCGGGGAAGCTCCTACAATGAGCAGTTCTTC
TRBJ2-3 | TRBV29-1 | many | - | CSVVTATDTQYF | TGCAGCGTCGTGACCGCCACAGATACGCAGTATTTT
TRBJ2-1 | TRBV5-1 | many | TRBD2 | CASSSLLANKDEQFF | TGCGCCAGCAGCTCACTACTAGCGAATAAGGATGAGCAGTTCTTC
TRBJ1-5 | TRBV12-3/TRBV12-4 | few | TRBD1 | CASSNRGSNQPQHF | TGTGCCAGCAGTAACAGGGGAAGCAATCAGCCCCAGCATTTT
TRBJ2-1 | TRBV7-9 | few | - | CASPPPPVEASSYNEQFF | TGTGCCAGCCCCCCCCCCCCGGTGGAGGCAAGCTCCTACAATGAGCAGTTCTTC
TRBJ2-1 | TRBV7-2 | many | - | CASSDEPGRNEQFF | TGTGCCAGCAGCGACGAACCGGGTAGAAATGAGCAGTTCTTC
TRBJ2-5 | TRBV20-1 | few | TRBD1 | CSAKKTGTKETQYF | TGCAGTGCTAAGAAGACAGGGACCAAAGAGACCCAGTACTTC
TRBJ2-2 | TRBV5-1 | - | - | CASSLGVDTGGTGELFF | TGCGCCAGCAGCTTGGGAGTCGACACCGGGGGCACCGGGGAGCTGTTTTTT
TRBJ1-1 | TRBV6-6 | - | - | CASSYSGWSTEAFF | TGTGCCAGCAGTTACTCCGGGTGGAGCACTGAAGCTTTCTTT
TRBJ2-3 | TRBV5-1 | - | - | CASSPEGEPRADTQYF | TGCGCCAGCAGCCCGGAAGGGGAACCCCGGGCAGATACGCAGTATTTT
TRBJ2-5 | TRBV9 | many | - | CASSVGVGGSSQETQYF | TGTGCCAGCAGCGTGGGAGTGGGGGGCTCAAGCCAAGAGACCCAGTACTTC
TRBJ2-7 | TRBV12-3/TRBV12-4 | many | - | CASSLGTGYSYEQYF | TGTGCCAGCAGTTTAGGAACCGGGTATTCCTACGAGCAGTACTTC
TRBJ1-2 | TRBV7-2 | few | - | CASSLGWLGRASYGYTF | TGTGCCAGCAGCTTAGGGTGGTTGGGCAGGGCCTCTTATGGCTACACCTTC
TRBJ1-5 | TRBV29-1 | many | - | CSVEVELNQPQHF | TGCAGCGTCGAGGTAGAGCTTAATCAGCCCCAGCATTTT
TRBJ1-1 | TRBV6-5 | - | TRBD1 | CASSRPAGQRDAFF | TGTGCCAGCAGCCGACCGGCGGGACAGAGAGACGCTTTCTTT
TRBJ1-5 | TRBV10-3 | few | - | CAIRQENQPQHF | TGTGCCATCAGACAGGAAAATCAGCCCCAGCATTTT
TRBJ2-3 | TRBV12-3/TRBV12-4 | many | - | CASSRRAEYTQYF | TGTGCCAGCAGCCGGAGGGCCGAGTATACGCAGTATTTT
TRBJ2-1 | TRBV28 | many | - | CASSLTRSEQFF | TGTGCCAGCAGTTTAACTAGATCTGAGCAGTTCTTC
TRBJ2-2 | TRBV18 | many | - | CASSVSNTGELFF | TGTGCCAGCTCAGTGAGCAACACCGGGGAGCTGTTTTTT
TRBJ2-7 | TRBV4-3 | many | - | CASSHRVGYEQYF | TGCGCCAGCAGCCATCGTGTCGGGTACGAGCAGTACTTC
TRBJ1-1 | TRBV7-8 | many | - | CASSSDPDTEAFF | TGTGCCAGCAGCTCAGACCCCGACACTGAAGCTTTCTTT
TRBJ1-1 | TRBV5-1 | many | - | CASSLEVGNTEAFF | TGCGCCAGCAGCTTGGAAGTAGGGAACACTGAAGCTTTCTTT
TRBJ1-1 | TRBV7-2 | many | - | CASSLEVVGIAEAFF | TGTGCCAGCAGCTTAGAAGTGGTTGGGATCGCTGAAGCTTTCTTT
TRBJ2-2 | TRBV24-1 | few | TRBD1 | CATSEGGDTGELFF | TGTGCCACCAGTGAAGGGGGCGACACCGGGGAGCTGTTTTTT
TRBJ2-7 | TRBV3-1 | few | - | CATKRAGSYEQYF | TGTGCCACCAAAAGGGCCGGTTCCTACGAGCAGTACTTC
TRBJ2-5 | TRBV7-2 | few | - | CASSSPGPRQETQYF | TGTGCCAGCAGCTCCCCGGGGCCCCGGCAAGAGACCCAGTACTTC
TRBJ1-2 | TRBV5-1 | many | - | CASSLEGNGYTF | TGCGCCAGCAGCTTGGAGGGCAATGGCTACACCTTC
TRBJ2-3 | TRBV5-5 | - | - | CASRRSSTDTQYF | TGTGCCAGCAGACGGAGTAGCACAGATACGCAGTATTTT
TRBJ1-5 | TRBV12-3/TRBV12-4 | - | TRBD1 | CASSRRTGGQPQHF | TGTGCCAGCAGTCGCAGGACAGGGGGTCAGCCCCAGCATTTT
TRBJ2-1 | TRBV4-2 | many | - | CASSQDPRPSHGREQFF | TGTGCCAGCAGCCAAGATCCCCGTCCCTCGCACGGCAGGGAGCAGTTCTTC